A selection of T cell receptor beta chains follows, all from one sample in a study of control samples from healthy donors and cancer patients. Libraries were prepared by immunoSEQ multiplex PCR; TCRdb keeps only in-frame clonotypes and omits some of them. The sample lists some 150,000 clones, around 94% occurring once. Sequenced input: PBMCs. The source of these receptors is a man between 60 and 75 years old with colorectal cancer. Each CDR3 is given with its conserved first and last residue. A D gene is named only where the DNA matches it firmly. Some rows have no size entry. The others give once, few or many, or a class for an expanded clone.

V gene	CDR3 length	clone size	D gene	J gene	CDR3 protein	CDR3 DNA
TRBV12-3/TRBV12-4	12	NA	NA	TRBJ1-1	CASSNRPTPAFF	TGTGCCAGCAGTAACCGTCCCACACCAGCTTTCTTT
TRBV6-5	14	once	NA	TRBJ1-3	CASRSPAPGNTIYF	TGTGCCAGCAGATCTCCGGCCCCGGGAAACACCATATATTTT
TRBV19	13	NA	NA	TRBJ1-2	CASSPPAGDGYTF	TGTGCCAGTAGTCCCCCGGCAGGGGATGGCTACACCTTC
TRBV5-5	14	NA	NA	TRBJ2-3	CASSLGGGTDTQYF	TGTGCCAGCAGCTTGGGTGGGGGCACAGATACGCAGTATTTT
TRBV24-1	17	NA	TRBD2	TRBJ2-1	CATSDLGSGSSYNEQFF	TGTGCCACCAGTGATTTGGGTAGCGGGAGCTCCTACAATGAGCAGTTCTTC
TRBV5-4	15	NA	TRBD2	TRBJ2-1	CASSPGTSGYNEQFF	TGTGCCAGCAGCCCGGGGACTAGCGGATACAATGAGCAGTTCTTC
TRBV3-1/TRBV3-2	12	NA	NA	TRBJ2-3	CASSQQRDTQYF	TGTGCCAGCAGCCAACAACGGGATACGCAGTATTTT
TRBV7-8	16	NA	TRBD2	TRBJ2-5	CASSLVLAGGRKTQYF	TGTGCCAGCAGCTTAGTTCTAGCGGGGGGGAGAAAGACCCAGTACTTC
TRBV27	14	NA	NA	TRBJ1-5	CASSQAYSNQPQHF	TGTGCCAGCAGCCAGGCCTATAGCAATCAGCCCCAGCATTTT
TRBV4-3	17	NA	TRBD2	TRBJ2-1	CASSQEWRGAHYNEQFF	TGCGCCAGCAGCCAAGAGTGGCGGGGGGCGCACTACAATGAGCAGTTCTTC
TRBV4-3	15	NA	NA	TRBJ1-2	CASSQDKRTNYGYTF	TGCGCCAGCAGCCAAGATAAGCGTACAAACTATGGCTACACCTTC
TRBV18	16	NA	TRBD1	TRBJ2-5	CASSLGTGLYQETQYF	TGTGCCAGCTCACTAGGGACAGGGCTGTACCAAGAGACCCAGTACTTC
TRBV2	14	many	NA	TRBJ1-5	CASSRQTDDQPQHF	TGTGCCAGCAGCCGACAAACAGACGATCAGCCCCAGCATTTT
TRBV9	15	NA	TRBD2	TRBJ2-2	CASSVLAGGTGELFF	TGTGCCAGCAGCGTATTAGCGGGGGGCACCGGGGAGCTGTTTTTT
TRBV7-2	14	NA	NA	TRBJ1-2	CASSLGVGRDGYTF	TGTGCCAGCAGCTTAGGAGTAGGTCGAGACGGCTACACCTTC
TRBV6-1	14	NA	NA	TRBJ1-1	CASSERLLNTEAFF	TGTGCCAGCAGTGAGAGACTCCTGAACACTGAAGCTTTCTTT
TRBV24-1	16	NA	NA	TRBJ2-2	CAPRGGGQGATGELFF	TGTGCCCCCCGGGGGGGCGGGCAGGGGGCGACCGGGGAGCTGTTTTTT
TRBV20-1	14	few	TRBD2	TRBJ2-7	CSASLAASSYEQYF	TGCAGTGCCAGTCTAGCGGCTAGCTCCTACGAGCAGTACTTC
TRBV11-2	13	NA	TRBD1	TRBJ1-6	CASSLGRGRGLHF	TGTGCCAGCAGCTTAGGGAGGGGCAGGGGGCTCCACTTT
TRBV5-1	13	NA	TRBD2	TRBJ2-7	CASSGGGTHEQYF	TGCGCCAGCAGTGGGGGGGGGACCCACGAGCAGTACTTC
TRBV5-5	16	NA	NA	TRBJ1-5	CASSLESGIGNQPQHF	TGTGCCAGCAGCTTGGAATCGGGAATCGGCAATCAGCCCCAGCATTTT
TRBV9	14	NA	NA	TRBJ2-7	CASSVGGLVYEQYF	TGTGCCAGCAGCGTGGGGGGTTTGGTCTACGAGCAGTACTTC
TRBV6-1	17	once	NA	TRBJ2-7	CASSEALMGLSSYEQYF	TGTGCCAGCAGTGAAGCGTTGATGGGACTGAGCTCCTACGAGCAGTACTTC
TRBV18	14	NA	NA	TRBJ1-1	CASSQGYQHTEAFF	TGTGCCAGCTCACAGGGGTACCAGCACACTGAAGCTTTCTTT
TRBV7-2	15	NA	TRBD1	TRBJ1-4	CASSAQGQGREKLFF	TGTGCCAGCAGCGCCCAAGGACAGGGTCGGGAAAAACTGTTTTTT
TRBV19	14	NA	NA	TRBJ2-3	CASSIDLLRDTQYF	TGTGCCAGTAGTATAGATCTATTGAGAGATACGCAGTATTTT
TRBV4-2	15	NA	TRBD1	TRBJ2-3	CASSAQGAGADTQYF	TGTGCCAGCAGCGCTCAGGGGGCAGGTGCAGATACGCAGTATTTT
TRBV19	18	NA	TRBD1	TRBJ1-6	CASSIRGTGVSYNSPLHF	TGTGCCAGTAGTATACGGGGGACAGGAGTCTCCTATAATTCACCCCTCCACTTT
TRBV12-3/TRBV12-4	12	NA	TRBD1	TRBJ1-1	CASSAGGTEAFF	TGTGCCAGCAGCGCAGGGGGCACTGAAGCTTTCTTT
TRBV30	14	NA	NA	TRBJ2-3	CAWTRGGITDTQYF	TGTGCCTGGACAAGAGGGGGGATCACAGATACGCAGTATTTT
TRBV3-1/TRBV3-2	16	once	TRBD1	TRBJ1-1	CASSPKTGEVVTEAFF	TGTGCCAGCAGCCCAAAGACAGGGGAGGTTGTCACTGAAGCTTTCTTT
TRBV19	14	NA	NA	TRBJ1-1	CATDGGAANTEAFF	TGTGCCACCGACGGGGGGGCGGCGAACACTGAAGCTTTCTTT
TRBV5-1	13	once	NA	TRBJ1-6	CASSLAGLSPLHF	TGCGCCAGCAGCTTGGCCGGCCTTTCACCCCTCCACTTT
TRBV21-1	16	NA	NA	TRBJ2-4	CASSKYNRGKRDIQYF	TGTGCCAGCAGCAAATATAACAGGGGAAAGAGGGACATTCAGTACTTC
TRBV18	15	NA	NA	TRBJ1-1	CASSHNTGRGAEAFF	TGTGCCAGCTCCCATAACACAGGGAGGGGCGCTGAAGCTTTCTTT
TRBV6-5	13	NA	TRBD1	TRBJ2-7	CASGGTGSYEQYF	TGTGCCAGCGGAGGGACAGGGTCATACGAGCAGTACTTC
TRBV9	13	NA	NA	TRBJ1-2	CASSAPVGRGYTF	TGTGCCAGCAGCGCCCCCGTAGGGAGAGGCTACACCTTC
TRBV10-3	14	NA	NA	TRBJ1-1	CAISEGRENTEAFF	TGTGCCATCAGTGAGGGGAGAGAGAACACTGAAGCTTTCTTT
TRBV9	16	NA	TRBD2	TRBJ2-1	CASSPGGGSSYNEQFF	TGTGCCAGCTCCCCGGGAGGGGGGAGCTCCTACAATGAGCAGTTCTTC
TRBV7-8	15	NA	NA	TRBJ2-1	CASSPPGEDYNEQFF	TGTGCCAGCAGCCCCCCGGGGGAGGATTACAATGAGCAGTTCTTC
TRBV12-3/TRBV12-4	13	NA	NA	TRBJ2-7	CASSLAKGYEQYF	TGTGCCAGCAGTTTAGCGAAGGGTTACGAGCAGTACTTC